The 27 T cell receptor beta chains presented below share a single source sample, sequenced in a study of shared clonotypes between healthy human individuals. The protocol was immunoSEQ multiplex PCR, while the TCRdb copy is restricted to in-frame clones and leaves out a portion. The sample has roughly 510,000 clones; about 80% are singletons. Sample: PBMCs. These receptors were obtained from a woman between 35 and 50 years old in good health. Some clones in this sample may be carry-over from other donors' samples.

V usage is TRBV25-1 and J usage is TRBJ1-1; 7 positions agree with TRBD1. Looked up from germline, CDR1 is MGHDK and CDR2 is SYGVNS. The CDR3 sequence is 14 residues long. V shed 1 base, J shed 12 bases, and the junction held 11 bases outside the gene matches. CDR3 loop: CASSELETGIATFF. CDR3 DNA: TGTGCCAGCAGTGAATTAGAGACAGGGATCGCAACTTTCTTT.

CDR3: CASSIAPGLAGGPWETQYF. CDR3 nucleotide sequence: TGTGCCAGTAGTATTGCCCCCGGACTAGCGGGAGGGCCGTGGGAGACCCAGTACTTC. The chain recombines TRBV19 with TRBJ2-5; 15 bases line up with TRBD2. The CDR3 is made up of 19 amino acids. The V segment lost 3 bases and the J segment 5 bases; nucleotides outside the gene matches: 13. From germline, CDR1 is LNHDA and CDR2 SQIVND (reference sequence).

The gene calls are TRBV5-5 and TRBJ2-2, with 9 bases that match TRBD2. V lost 4 bases, J lost 7 bases, and 8 bases stayed unmatched. Germline V gene lookup returns CDR1 SGHKS and CDR2 YYEKEE (reference sequence). The CDR3 covers 15 residues. The CDR3 region has the DNA TGTGCCAGCAGCCCCCAGGCGGGAGGGGGCGGGGAGCTGTTTTTT. Translation gives CASSPQAGGGGELFF.

The V call is TRBV19, the J call TRBJ2-1; 9 bases line up with TRBD2. The length of the CDR3 is 15 residues. Germline V CDR1 and CDR2: LNHDA, SQIVND (reference sequence). Trimming removed 3 bases from V and 5 bases from J; junction bases left unmatched: 5. The CDR3: CASSIGASGNNEQFF. The CDR3 nucleotides read TGTGCCAGTAGTATTGGGGCTAGCGGGAACAATGAGCAGTTCTTC.

This clone was observed once. The chain joins TRBV7-9 to TRBJ2-1, with TRBD2 matching over 7 bases. The CDR3 is 12 amino acids. V gave up 5 bases and J gave up 10 bases; unmatched junction bases: 5. From germline, CDR1 is SEHNR and CDR2 FQNEAQ (reference sequence). CDR3 protein: CASSPRGGEQFF. The CDR3 coding sequence is TGTGCCAGCAGCCCCCGGGGAGGGGAGCAGTTCTTC.

The chain joins TRBV2 to TRBJ1-2; D remains ambiguous. This CDR3 comprises 12 residues. CDR1 SNHLY and CDR2 FYNNEI come from the germline V gene. The V and J ends lost 7 bases and 2 bases respectively, with 8 bases between them. CDR3: CASNRRNYGYTF. DNA of the CDR3: TGTGCCAGCAATCGGCGAAACTATGGCTACACCTTC.

This clone has just one count. A far larger clone is a single base away, which makes a read error likely. Other DNA sequences in this sample translate to the same CDR3. This chain connects TRBV6-1 to TRBJ1-5; D call uncertain. Trimming shortened V by 6 bases and J by 2 bases, and 14 bases separated the two germline ends. This CDR3 contains 15 residues. Germline CDR1 is MNHNS and CDR2 is SASEGT. The CDR3 bases are TGTGCCAGCAGCCTAGGGCAGGTCGGCAATCAGCCCCAGCATTTT. Protein sequence: CASSLGQVGNQPQHF.

The chain joins TRBV27 to TRBJ2-1; 8 bases match TRBD2. The length of the CDR3 is 15 residues. The germline V gene has CDR1 MNHEY and CDR2 SMNVEV (reference sequence). The J segment lost 1 base and the V segment lost 5 bases, leaving 4 bases of the junction unmatched. The CDR3, as DNA: TGTGCCAGCAGTACCCGACTAGCGTCCTACAATGAGCAGTTCTTC. Translating it yields CASSTRLASYNEQFF.

The rearrangement uses TRBV7-2 and TRBJ1-5; D is possibly TRBD1 (5 bases). V shed 3 bases and J shed 2 bases, with 11 bases lying between them. CDR3 length equals 15 residues. Germline V gene sequence: CDR1 SGHTA, CDR2 FQGNSA. The CDR3 coding sequence is TGTGCCAGCAGCTTTACCGGCAGGGGCAATCAGCCCCAGCATTTT. It codes for CASSFTGRGNQPQHF.

V is TRBV7-3 and J is TRBJ1-4; perhaps TRBD1 as D (5 bases). Germline CDR1 and CDR2: SGHTA and FQGTGA. The germline V and J ends were trimmed by 5 bases and 7 bases, with 11 bases remaining between them. CDR3 length equals 13 residues. CDR3 residues: CASSLVGGEKLFF. The CDR3 region has the DNA TGTGCCAGCAGCCTCGTCGGGGGTGAAAAACTGTTTTTT.

This clone was detected a few times. The chain is built from TRBV5-1 and TRBJ2-7, with no clear D. Germline CDR1 and CDR2: SGHRS and YFSETQ. Trimming took off 4 bases at V and 3 bases at J, with 11 bases between the two ends. The CDR3 totals 13 residues. CDR3 sequence reads: CASSPSGNYEQYF. The DNA for the CDR3 is TGCGCCAGCAGCCCGTCTGGCAACTACGAGCAGTACTTC.

The chain joins TRBV7-8 to TRBJ2-3; TRBD1 matches 9 bases. The germline V gene has CDR1 SGHVS and CDR2 FQNEAQ. Trimming at V came to 5 bases and at J to 3 bases, leaving 9 bases not matched to a gene. The length of the CDR3 is 16 residues. The CDR3 spells CASSPGTGRTTDTQYF. The CDR3 region has the DNA TGTGCCAGCAGCCCGGGGACAGGGCGGACGACAGATACGCAGTATTTT.

The V gene is TRBV5-1, the J gene TRBJ2-3, with TRBD1 as a possible D gene (6 bases). CDR3 length: 15 amino acids. Deletions cut 1 base from V and 0 bases from J, with 9 bases between. The germline gives CDR1 SGHRS, CDR2 YFSETQ. The CDR3: CASSLRGQSTDTQYF. CDR3 in DNA: TGCGCCAGCAGCTTGCGGGGACAAAGCACAGATACGCAGTATTTT.

This rearrangement joins TRBV27 to TRBJ2-3, with a weak D call TRBD1 (6 bases). The CDR3 is made up of 15 amino acids. Trimming stripped 6 bases from V and 4 bases from J, with 17 bases between. From germline, CDR1 is MNHEY and CDR2 SMNVEV (reference sequence). CDR3 sequence reads: CASSPMPGVADTQYF. CDR3 nucleotide sequence: TGTGCCAGCAGCCCTATGCCAGGGGTGGCAGATACGCAGTATTTT.

The chain has TRBV27 and TRBJ2-7; D ambiguous. CDR3 length: 13 amino acids. The V gene lost 7 bases and the J gene lost 7 bases, with 17 bases spanning the gap. The germline V gene encodes CDR1 MNHEY and CDR2 SMNVEV (reference sequence). Here the CDR3 reads CASKVGSVGEQYF. CDR3 coding DNA: TGTGCCAGCAAAGTGGGTTCGGTTGGGGAGCAGTACTTC.

V usage is TRBV11-2 and J usage is TRBJ2-2, with D perhaps TRBD1 (6 bases). V was shortened by 5 bases and J by 1 base, with 11 bases between the two germline ends. CDR3 length equals 15 residues. Germline CDR1 and CDR2: SGHAT and FQNNGV. Here the CDR3 reads CASSVRGLNTGELFF. In nucleotides, the CDR3 is TGTGCCAGCAGCGTCAGGGGTCTGAACACCGGGGAGCTGTTTTTT.

The gene calls are TRBV28 and TRBJ1-2; 8 positions agree with TRBD1. The ends lost 3 bases at V and 8 bases at J; junction bases unmatched: 11. This CDR3 has 15 residues. Germline lookup yields CDR1 MDHEN and CDR2 SYDVKM. DNA for the CDR3: TGTGCCAGCAGTTTCGGCGGCAGGGGGCTCGCGGGCTACACCTTC. It yields the protein CASSFGGRGLAGYTF.

The CDR3 loop reads CASSLPTRLAGYNEQFF. CDR3 bases: TGTGCCAGCAGCCTACCGACCCGACTAGCGGGTTACAATGAGCAGTTCTTC. The chain uses TRBV5-4 and TRBJ2-1; 10 bases agree with TRBD2. Germline V CDR1 and CDR2: SGHNT, YYREEE (reference sequence). Unmatched junction bases numbered 11, after V lost 4 bases and J lost 4 bases. The CDR3 runs 17 residues.

DNA of the CDR3: TGTGCCAGCTCACCGCGGGCCATAGGTAGCACCGGGGAGCTGTTTTTT. Translated: CASSPRAIGSTGELFF. The chain has TRBV18 and TRBJ2-2, with D possibly TRBD2 on 5 matching bases. This CDR3 region has 16 residues. Trimming shortened V by 3 bases and J by 4 bases, and 15 bases separated the two germline ends. Germline CDR1 is KGHSH and CDR2 is LQKENI.

V usage is TRBV7-9 and J usage is TRBJ2-5; the match to TRBD2 covers 9 bases. CDR3 length equals 15 residues. V shed 6 bases and J 4 bases; nucleotides not matched to a gene: 9. Looked up from germline, CDR1 is SEHNR and CDR2 is FQNEAQ (reference sequence). The CDR3, as DNA: TGTGCCAGCAGTTCGGACAGGCGGGGGGGAGAGACCCAGTACTTC. This codes for CASSSDRRGGETQYF.

CDR3 residues: CASSLAGAGTGSYEQYF. CDR3 in DNA: TGCGCCAGCAGCTTGGCCGGAGCTGGGACAGGGTCCTACGAGCAGTACTTC. V and J are TRBV5-1 and TRBJ2-7, with 9 bases fitting TRBD1. The CDR3 is made up of 17 amino acids. From germline, CDR1 is SGHRS and CDR2 YFSETQ. V shed 0 bases and J 1 base; nucleotides not matched to a gene: 8.

This clone was found many times. V gene TRBV7-9 combines with J gene TRBJ2-5, with 14 bases matching TRBD2. The CDR3 runs 16 residues. CDR1 is SEHNR, CDR2 FQNEAQ, per germline (reference sequence). V lost 5 bases and J lost 5; bases outside the gene matches: 7. The CDR3 region is CASSEGLAGVSETQYF. The CDR3, as DNA: TGTGCCAGCAGCGAGGGACTAGCGGGAGTTTCGGAGACCCAGTACTTC.

This clone was seen just once. The J gene is TRBJ2-7, the V gene TRBV29-1, with 8 positions matching TRBD2. The germline gives CDR1 SQVTM, CDR2 ANQGSEA. With 4 bases clipped from V and 8 bases from J, the junction kept 10 bases outside the gene matches. CDR3 length equals 13 residues. CDR3 bases: TGCAGCGTTGGTACTAGCGGAGCCTCTCAGCAGTACTTC. It yields the protein CSVGTSGASQQYF.

Only one count was recorded for this clone. A far larger clone is one base from this, pointing to a likely read error. Within the sample, other DNA sequences also encode this same CDR3. This chain links TRBV28 with TRBJ1-5; D remains ambiguous. Germline-derived CDR1 and CDR2 are MDHEN and SYDVKM. The CDR3 contains 15 residues. The ends were cut back, 7 bases at V and 5 bases at J, with 18 bases in the middle. CDR3 region: CASTPGGGIYQPQHF. The CDR3 DNA is TGTGCCAGCACCCCGGGTGGCGGCATCTATCAGCCCCAGCATTTT.

Of note for this clone: This CDR3 is also generated by other DNA sequences in the sample. The rearrangement joins TRBV5-1 to TRBJ2-2; 9 bases are a match to TRBD2. Germline trimming cut 3 bases from V and 0 bases from J; bases unmatched to any gene: 3. The CDR3 covers 16 residues. Germline CDR1 is SGHRS and CDR2 is YFSETQ. CDR3 bases: TGCGCCAGCAGCTCTAGCGGGACAACGAACACCGGGGAGCTGTTTTTT. Translation: CASSSSGTTNTGELFF.

The rearrangement uses TRBV5-1 and TRBJ2-7; 8 nucleotides line up with TRBD1. The germline CDR1 and CDR2 sequences are SGHRS and YFSETQ. The CDR3 is 14 amino acids. After removal of 0 bases from V and 2 bases from J, the junction contained 1 base not matched to a gene. CDR3: CASSLGTGTYEQYF. For the CDR3, the DNA is TGCGCCAGCAGCTTGGGGACAGGGACCTACGAGCAGTACTTC.

This clone has ten or more counts. V and J are TRBV9 and TRBJ2-1; D unresolved. Trimming stripped 0 bases from V and 7 bases from J, with 14 bases between. Germline V gives CDR1 SGDLS, CDR2 YYNGEE. The CDR3 length is 15 residues. The CDR3 spells CASSVASAQSNEQFF. For the CDR3, the DNA is TGTGCCAGCAGCGTAGCCAGCGCTCAGAGTAATGAGCAGTTCTTC.